Presented here are 26 T cell receptor beta chains from one specimen sequenced in a study of T cell changes during pregnancy in multiple sclerosis (dated by TCRdb to between 2019 and 2020). Library creation used the immunoSEQ multiplex PCR assay. TCRdb took this table from immuneACCESS and kept in-frame rearrangements with V and J called. Such tables lack part of the clones; where checked against another copy, unresolved V genes explain under half of the gap, and the rest is unexplained. This sample holds tens of thousands of clones; roughly 90% were observed only once. The ten largest clones add up to 1.4% of the sample. The sample in question was peripheral blood, obtained in the second trimester of pregnancy. These receptors came from a female donor with multiple sclerosis, enrolled in a pregnancy study.

By sample share, this clone is medium-sized (0.01 to 0.1%). This chain uses TRBV9 with TRBJ1-3; possible D gene TRBD1, 5 bases. The CDR3 runs to 13 residues. V was shortened by 0 bases and J by 4 bases, with 5 bases between the two germline ends. Germline lookup yields CDR1 SGDLS and CDR2 YYNGEE. CDR3 nucleotides: TGTGCCAGCAGCGTAGACAGGGGAAACACCATATATTTT. Translating gives CASSVDRGNTIYF.

The rearrangement links TRBV10-1 to TRBJ2-7; 11 bases map to TRBD1. J gave up 5 bases and V 8 bases, and 5 bases lay outside the gene matches. In germline, CDR1 is WNHNN, CDR2 SYGVQD (reference sequence). The CDR3 totals 13 residues. This CDR3 is CASAGQGENEQYF. In DNA, the CDR3 is TGCGCCAGCGCGGGACAGGGGGAGAACGAGCAGTACTTC.

The chain carries TRBV9 and TRBJ1-1; weak D call: TRBD1 (6 bases). This CDR3 contains 14 residues. Looked up from germline, CDR1 is SGDLS and CDR2 is YYNGEE. The V end was cut by 4 bases, the J end by 1 base, with 11 bases between. The CDR3 nucleotides read TGTGCCAGCAGCCGACCGGGACAGAACACTGAAGCTTTCTTT. Amino acids: CASSRPGQNTEAFF.

This rearrangement joins TRBV5-1 to TRBJ1-1, with a weak D call TRBD1 (6 bases). CDR3 size: 15 residues. With 0 bases removed from V and 1 base from J, the gap between germline ends came to 10 bases. CDR1 is SGHRS, CDR2 YFSETQ, per germline. CDR3 sequence reads: CASSLGQAPNTEAFF. The CDR3 DNA reads TGCGCCAGCAGCTTGGGACAGGCCCCGAACACTGAAGCTTTCTTT.

This chain connects TRBV7-2 to TRBJ2-2; tentatively, D is TRBD2 (6 bases). CDR3 length equals 13 residues. Trimming shortened V by 7 bases and J by 4 bases, and 10 bases separated the two germline ends. Germline-derived CDR1 and CDR2 are SGHTA and FQGNSA. CDR3 loop: CASNPSATGELFF. The CDR3 region has the DNA TGTGCCAGCAACCCTAGCGCCACCGGGGAGCTGTTTTTT.

The rearrangement links TRBV9 to TRBJ1-1, with 7 bases identical to TRBD1. Germline V gives CDR1 SGDLS, CDR2 YYNGEE. J lost 4 bases, V lost 5 bases, and 8 bases had no gene match. The CDR3 is 14 residues long. The CDR3: CASSITGDPTEAFF. The CDR3 region has the DNA TGTGCCAGCAGTATAACAGGGGATCCCACTGAAGCTTTCTTT.

This rearrangement joins TRBV2 to TRBJ2-3; the D gene is possibly TRBD2 (5 bases). This CDR3 is built from 14 residues. V lost 4 bases and J 5 bases, leaving 13 bases between the germline ends. Germline V CDR1 and CDR2: SNHLY, FYNNEI. CDR3 DNA: TGTGCCAGCAGTGCAGGTCGGGGAATAGATACGCAGTATTTT. Translating gives CASSAGRGIDTQYF.

The gene calls are TRBV27 and TRBJ2-5; D is possibly TRBD2 (7 bases). This CDR3 comprises 15 residues. Trimming pared 3 bases from V and 7 bases from J, leaving 18 bases between. In germline, CDR1 is MNHEY, CDR2 SMNVEV (reference sequence). The CDR3 loop reads CASSFAGAAPTTQYF. The CDR3, as DNA: TGTGCCAGCAGTTTCGCGGGGGCCGCCCCAACGACCCAGTACTTC.

The rearrangement uses TRBV2 and TRBJ1-4; 7 bases align to TRBD1. The V gene end was trimmed by 7 bases and the J gene end by 5 bases; junction bases not matched to a gene: 7. This CDR3 has 14 residues. Per the germline V gene, CDR1 is SNHLY and CDR2 is FYNNEI. Written as DNA, the CDR3 is TGTGCCAGCACCGGACAGGACCTGAATGAAAAACTGTTTTTT. It yields the protein CASTGQDLNEKLFF.

The chain has TRBV28 and TRBJ2-7, with 8 bases aligning to TRBD2. This CDR3 has 19 residues. V shed 1 base, J shed 4 bases, and the junction held 18 bases outside the gene matches. From germline, CDR1 is MDHEN and CDR2 SYDVKM. The CDR3 loop reads CASSLSGPGASAGVYEQYF. The CDR3 DNA sequence: TGTGCCAGCAGTTTATCAGGGCCAGGGGCCTCAGCGGGAGTGTACGAGCAGTACTTC. Full variable domain (outside the CDR3, taken from reference TRBV28 and TRBJ2-7): DVKVTQSSRYLVKRTGEKVFLECVQDMDHENMFWYRQDPGLGLRLIYFSYDVKMKEKGDIPEGYSVSREKKERFSLILESASTNQTSMYLCASSLSGPGASAGVYEQYFGPGTRLTVT.

This chain links TRBV2 with TRBJ2-2; a weak D match, TRBD1 (5 bases). The germline gives CDR1 SNHLY, CDR2 FYNNEI. This CDR3 is built from 13 residues. V was trimmed by 2 bases and J by 5 bases, leaving 6 bases between them. CDR3 bases: TGTGCCAGCAGTGAATCAGGGACCGGGGAGCTGTTTTTT. Translating gives CASSESGTGELFF.

The gene calls are TRBV5-1 and TRBJ2-5; 8 bases line up with TRBD2. J gave up 4 bases and V 0 bases, and 14 bases lay outside the gene matches. CDR3 size: 18 residues. CDR1 SGHRS and CDR2 YFSETQ come from the germline V gene. The CDR3 is CASSLAIGAGGRPETQYF. The CDR3 nucleotides read TGCGCCAGCAGCTTGGCCATCGGGGCGGGAGGACGTCCAGAGACCCAGTACTTC.

The V and J genes are TRBV2 and TRBJ1-5; D is perhaps TRBD1 (5 bases). The CDR3 runs to 13 residues. Germline CDR1 SNHLY, CDR2 FYNNEI. V gave up 4 bases and J gave up 4 bases, with 8 bases separating them. In DNA, the CDR3 is TGTGCCAGCAGTGTGTCAGGGAATCAGCCCCAGCATTTT. This sequence encodes CASSVSGNQPQHF.

The chain carries TRBV18 and TRBJ2-7; D might be TRBD1 (7 bases). Between the trimmed V and J ends, which lost 3 bases and 3 bases, there was a span of 15 bases. This CDR3 comprises 15 residues. Germline V gives CDR1 KGHSH, CDR2 LQKENI. The CDR3 protein is CASSPGQGGIYEQYF. In nucleotides, the CDR3 is TGTGCCAGCTCACCTGGGCAGGGGGGAATCTACGAGCAGTACTTC.

This clone was counted once. This sequence joins TRBV10-3 and TRBJ2-7; TRBD2 matches at 10 bases. The V gene end was trimmed by 11 bases and the J gene end by 3 bases; junction bases not matched to a gene: 7. Per germline, CDR1 ENHRY and CDR2 SYGVKD. This CDR3 has 13 amino acids. The CDR3 DNA reads as TGTGCCTCCGCGGGGACTAGCGTCTACGAGCAGTACTTC. Protein: CASAGTSVYEQYF.

This chain joins TRBV11-2 and TRBJ2-1; 8 nucleotides line up with TRBD2. Germline CDR1 reads SGHAT; CDR2 reads FQNNGV. Trimming removed 3 bases from V and 8 bases from J; junction bases left unmatched: 12. The CDR3 is 16 amino acids. CDR3 in amino acids: CASSFPPGGRNYEQFF. CDR3 DNA: TGTGCCAGCAGCTTCCCCCCGGGCGGGAGGAATTATGAGCAGTTCTTC. The whole variable domain, filled in from reference TRBV11-2 and TRBJ2-1, reads EAGVAQSPRYKIIEKRQSVAFWCNPISGHATLYWYQQILGQGPKLLIQFQNNGVVDDSQLPKDRFSAERLKGVDSTLKIQPAKLEDSAVYLCASSFPPGGRNYEQFFGPGTRLTVL.

The rearrangement links TRBV7-9 to TRBJ2-5; possible D gene TRBD2, 6 bases. Germline V gene lookup returns CDR1 SEHNR and CDR2 FQNEAQ (reference sequence). V lost 6 bases, J lost 5 bases, and 13 bases lay in between. This CDR3 is 13 amino acids long. The chain's CDR3 is CASRDGGTETQYF. CDR3 DNA: TGTGCCAGCAGGGACGGGGGTACGGAGACCCAGTACTTC.

V gene TRBV27 combines with J gene TRBJ2-7; TRBD2 matches at 9 bases. Germline assignment: CDR1 MNHEY and CDR2 SMNVEV (reference sequence). There are 16 residues in the CDR3. Losses at the gene ends were 0 bases for V and 3 bases for J; bases not matched to a gene: 6. The CDR3 DNA follows: TGTGCCAGCAGTTTATCGGCGGGAGGGCCGATCTACGAGCAGTACTTC. Its translation: CASSLSAGGPIYEQYF.

The V gene is TRBV7-6, the J gene TRBJ1-2; D remains ambiguous. This CDR3 has 13 amino acids. CDR1 is SGHVS and CDR2 is FNYEAQ in the germline V gene. V lost 5 bases, J lost 8 bases, and 15 bases lay in between. For the CDR3, the DNA is TGTGCCAGCAGCGCGGAACGGGGAGGAGGCTACACCTTC. Translating gives CASSAERGGGYTF.

V gene TRBV30 combines with J gene TRBJ1-5; 9 bases match TRBD1. Germline CDR1 is GTSNPN and CDR2 is SVGIG (reference sequence). This CDR3 has 14 residues. The V gene end was trimmed by 4 bases and the J gene end by 7 bases; junction bases not matched to a gene: 8. The CDR3 sequence: CAWNKGQGGQPQHF. DNA for the CDR3: TGTGCCTGGAACAAGGGACAGGGCGGCCAGCCCCAGCATTTT. Using reference TRBV30 and TRBJ1-5 for the parts outside the CDR3, the full variable domain is SQTIHQWPATLVQPVGSPLSLECTVEGTSNPNLYWYRQAAGRGLQLLFYSVGIGQISSEVPQNLSASRPQDRQFILSSKKLLLSDSGFYLCAWNKGQGGQPQHFGDGTRLSIL.

The chain links TRBV13 to TRBJ2-7, with 13 bases fitting TRBD2. This CDR3 spans 16 amino acids. V was clipped by 5 bases and J by 4 bases; unmatched bases: 8. CDR1 is PRHDT and CDR2 is FYEKMQ in the germline V gene (reference sequence). CDR3 protein: CASSPRTSGSVYEQYF. The CDR3 DNA reads TGTGCCAGCAGCCCCAGGACTAGCGGGAGTGTGTACGAGCAGTACTTC.

The chain joins TRBV4-1 to TRBJ2-2; D is unresolved. Germline V gives CDR1 MGHRA, CDR2 YSYEKL. The CDR3 is made up of 16 amino acids. Trimming took off 1 base at V and 4 bases at J, with 13 bases between the two ends. The chain's CDR3 is CASSQGPNLITGELFF. In DNA form, the CDR3 reads TGCGCCAGCAGCCAAGGTCCGAACTTAATCACCGGGGAGCTGTTTTTT.

The rearrangement joins TRBV2 to TRBJ2-1; TRBD2 agrees at 8 bases. J lost 3 bases, V lost 6 bases, and 4 bases had no gene match. The CDR3 is made up of 14 amino acids. Looked up from germline, CDR1 is SNHLY and CDR2 is FYNNEI. The CDR3 reads CASRTSGLYNEQFF. As DNA, the CDR3 is TGTGCCAGCAGAACTAGCGGACTCTACAATGAGCAGTTCTTC.

The chain carries TRBV7-3 and TRBJ2-7, with 7 bases matching TRBD1. CDR1 and CDR2 from the germline V gene are SGHTA and FQGTGA. The CDR3 totals 14 residues. The V gene end was trimmed by 2 bases and the J gene end by 3 bases; junction bases not matched to a gene: 4. The DNA of the CDR3 is TGTGCCAGCAGCTTAGGGAACAGGGGCTACGAGCAGTACTTC. It is translated as CASSLGNRGYEQYF.

The gene calls are TRBV13 and TRBJ2-7; 12 bases map to TRBD2. Unmatched junction bases numbered 8, after V lost 5 bases and J lost 3 bases. CDR3 length: 16 amino acids. Germline loops: CDR1 PRHDT, CDR2 FYEKMQ (reference sequence). In DNA, the CDR3 is TGTGCCAGCAGCATCCGGACTAGCGGGATTAACTACGAGCAGTACTTC. This sequence encodes CASSIRTSGINYEQYF.

J is TRBJ1-4 and V is TRBV28, with a tentative D call TRBD1 (5 bases). CDR3 size: 15 residues. The germline V gene has CDR1 MDHEN and CDR2 SYDVKM. V dropped 2 bases and J dropped 7 bases, with 14 bases sitting between them. The CDR3 sequence: CASSLTTGVSEKLFF. CDR3 DNA sequence: TGTGCCAGCAGTTTAACTACGGGGGTTAGTGAAAAACTGTTTTTT. Combining the CDR3 with reference TRBV28 and TRBJ1-4 gives the whole variable domain DVKVTQSSRYLVKRTGEKVFLECVQDMDHENMFWYRQDPGLGLRLIYFSYDVKMKEKGDIPEGYSVSREKKERFSLILESASTNQTSMYLCASSLTTGVSEKLFFGSGTQLSVL.